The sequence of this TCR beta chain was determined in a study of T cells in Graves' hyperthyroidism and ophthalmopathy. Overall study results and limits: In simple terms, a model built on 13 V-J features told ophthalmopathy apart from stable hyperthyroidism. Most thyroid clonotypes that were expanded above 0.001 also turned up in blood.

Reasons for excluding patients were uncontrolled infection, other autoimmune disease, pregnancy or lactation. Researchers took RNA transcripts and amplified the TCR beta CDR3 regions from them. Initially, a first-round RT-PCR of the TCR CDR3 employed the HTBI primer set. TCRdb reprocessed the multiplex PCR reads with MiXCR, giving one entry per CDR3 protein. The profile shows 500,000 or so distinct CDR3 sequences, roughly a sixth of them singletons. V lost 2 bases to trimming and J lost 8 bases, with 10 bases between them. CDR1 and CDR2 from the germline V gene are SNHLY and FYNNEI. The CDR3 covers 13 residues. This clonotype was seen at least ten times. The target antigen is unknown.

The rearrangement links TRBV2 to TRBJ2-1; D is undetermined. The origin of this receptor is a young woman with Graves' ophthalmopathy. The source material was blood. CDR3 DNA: TGTGCCAGCAGTGAACCAGCGTACCATGAGCAGTTCTTC. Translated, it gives CASSEPAYHEQFF.